This T cell receptor beta chain emerged from a study of T-cell reconstitution after alpha-beta-depleted transplantation in children. This clonotype has more than one count but fewer than ten. Researchers prepared the TCRbeta library using unique molecular identifiers, the study reports. TCRdb processed the PCR reads anew with MiXCR; each CDR3 protein has one entry. This table has roughly 100,000 distinct CDR3 sequences, 7.5% to 9.5% appearing once. Trimming left V 6 bases short and J 5 bases short, with 16 bases between. CDR1 and CDR2 from the germline V gene are MNHEY and SVGEGT. The CDR3 has 14 residues.

The J gene is TRBJ1-2, the V gene TRBV6-2 or TRBV6-3, with D possibly TRBD1 on 5 matching bases. Sequenced material: PBMCs from the stem cell graft donor, taken from the stem cell graft. The source of this sequence is a human donor who donated a stem cell graft to a child with congenital amegakaryocytic thrombocytopenia. The CDR3 reads CASRGTGENYGYTF. In DNA, the CDR3 is TGTGCCAGCAGGGGGACCGGCGAAAATTATGGCTACACCTTC.